This T cell receptor beta chain was captured in a study of blood T cell repertoires in COVID-19 (dated by TCRdb to 2018 to 2020). About the full investigation: Samples covering the acute and convalescent phases of COVID-19 were provided by collaborators in the United States, Italy and Spain. The prospective study material was composed of cDNA or gDNA derived from T cells, B-cell-depleted T cells, or PBMCs. The dataset comprised deeply sampled blood TCRbeta repertoires from subjects exposed to, actively infected with, or recovered from COVID-19. The repertoires were released in a freely available public database meant as a resource for research on the immune response to SARS-CoV-2. The samples were drawn from the first 160 participants of the ongoing ImmuneRACE study and from 1,254 subjects provided by 6 global collaborators. A de-identified subject ID, COVID-19 status, age in years and sex were almost always included in the sample metadata. Where HLA class I and class II types were available, the types were taken from metadata supplied by the sample provider, not from assay-based typing. Overall study outcomes, separate from this receptor: The amount of clinical and demographic metadata varied by source and participant and was provided uncurated.

TCRbeta CDR3 regions were amplified from genomic DNA using the immunoSEQ Assay, a bias-controlled multiplex PCR. For the original study's pipeline: The number of nucleated cells in each sample was estimated by amplification of reference gene primers within the assay. To quantify the absolute abundance of each unique TCRbeta CDR3 rearrangement, sequence reads were collapsed and filtered. For each sample, productive Simpson clonality was calculated by taking the square root of Simpson's diversity index across productive rearrangements. TCRdb obtained this table from immuneACCESS and retained in-frame rearrangements with V and J assigned. These tables miss some clones; where compared with another copy, unresolved V genes account for less than half of the shortfall, and the remainder is unexplained. V, J and clone size are taken as reported in that table, and D and trimming were inferred from the DNA itself. The table for this sample lists about 440,000 clones; about 85% of them were counted only once. The ten largest account for about 2% of the sample.

Enrolling through a virtual design, the prospective study's participants ranged in age from about 18 to 89 years and lived across 24 United States geographic areas. In the prospective study, cohorts were assigned on the basis of participant-reported clinical history obtained from a screening survey and a study questionnaire. In the prospective study, mobile phlebotomists collected whole blood, serum and a nasopharyngeal or oropharyngeal swab from each participant. Additional blood draws and questionnaires over a roughly two-month period could optionally be provided by prospective study participants. Blood samples from the prospective study were shipped frozen or at room temperature prior to DNA extraction. Including the terminal cysteine and phenylalanine, the CDR3 comprises 16 residues. Only the CDR3 portion is preserved as DNA: 48 bases, with reading frame beginning at the first base. V was cut back by 0 bases and J by 8 bases, leaving a gap of 17 bases between them. The germline V gene yields SGHTS for CDR1 and YDEGEE for CDR2.

Worth noting for this clone: Its binding antigen is unknown. Nothing much larger sits one base from this clone, and base qualities are not available.

The TCR was taken from a woman aged 18-35 years with acute COVID-19. The sequenced sample was PBMCs or T cells enriched from blood (not recorded which). The chain was built from TRBV5-8 and TRBJ1-4; the D gene cannot be named for sure. The CDR3: CASSLASWVGEEKLFF. The DNA is TGTGCCAGCAGCTTGGCCTCTTGGGTAGGAGAAGAAAAACTGTTTTTT.